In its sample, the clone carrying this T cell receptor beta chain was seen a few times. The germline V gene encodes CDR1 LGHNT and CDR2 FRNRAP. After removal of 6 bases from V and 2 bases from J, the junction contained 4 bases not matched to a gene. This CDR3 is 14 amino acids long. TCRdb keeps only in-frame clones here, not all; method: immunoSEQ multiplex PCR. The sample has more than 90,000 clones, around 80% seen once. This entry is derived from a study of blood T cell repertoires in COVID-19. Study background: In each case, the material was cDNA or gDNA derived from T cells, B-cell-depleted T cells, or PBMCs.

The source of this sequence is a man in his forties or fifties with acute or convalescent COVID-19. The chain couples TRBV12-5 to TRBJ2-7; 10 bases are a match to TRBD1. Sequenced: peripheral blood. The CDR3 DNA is TGTGCTAGTGGGTCCGGGACAGGGGCCTACGAGCAGTACTTC. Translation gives CASGSGTGAYEQYF.